Listed here are 29 T cell receptor beta chains from one sample, sequenced in a study of cytomegalovirus exposure and HLA in healthy donors. Use of 60 Vbeta and 13 Jbeta primers characterized the PCR. Only in-frame clones appear in the TCRdb table, and some are missing; sequencing was by immunoSEQ multiplex PCR. The profile shows around 150,000 clones, roughly 66% of them singletons. The sequenced material came from PBMCs. The receptors were sampled from a woman aged 55-75 years in good health and CMV-seronegative.

This chain joins TRBV14 and TRBJ2-7; D is undetermined. Germline V CDR1 and CDR2: SGHDN, FVKESK. V lost 6 bases to trimming and J lost 6 bases, with 12 bases between them. The length of the CDR3 is 12 residues. The CDR3 DNA reads TGTGCCAGCAGTCTTGGAGTGGGCGAGCAGTACTTC. It is translated as CASSLGVGEQYF.

This chain uses TRBV5-4 with TRBJ2-5; 15 nucleotides align to TRBD2. Trimming took 3 bases from V and 5 from J; bases not matched to a gene: 5. The CDR3 length is 16 residues. CDR1 is SGHNT and CDR2 is YYREEE in the germline V gene (reference sequence). CDR3 amino acids: CASSSGLAGGGETQYF. As DNA, the CDR3 is TGTGCCAGCAGCTCCGGACTAGCGGGGGGGGGCGAGACCCAGTACTTC. Full variable domain (outside the CDR3, taken from reference TRBV5-4 and TRBJ2-5): ETGVTQSPTHLIKTRGQQVTLRCSSQSGHNTVSWYQQALGQGPQFIFQYYREEENGRGNFPPRFSGLQFPNYSSELNVNALELDDSALYLCASSSGLAGGGETQYFGPGTRLLVL.

The genes are TRBV15 and TRBJ1-1, with TRBD1 matching over 8 bases. The CDR3 loop spans 16 amino acids. V shed 0 bases and J 4 bases; nucleotides not matched to a gene: 7. In germline, CDR1 is LNHNV, CDR2 YYDKDF (reference sequence). The DNA of the CDR3 is TGTGCCACCAGCAGAGATCCAAGAGACAGGGGCACTGAAGCTTTCTTT. It yields the protein CATSRDPRDRGTEAFF.

This clone showed up just a few times. The chain recombines TRBV30 with TRBJ2-5; 10 bases map to TRBD2. This CDR3 has 14 residues. The V gene's germline CDR1 is GTSNPN and CDR2 SVGIG (reference sequence). After removal of 4 bases from V and 4 bases from J, the junction contained 6 bases not matched to a gene. CDR3 DNA sequence: TGTGCCTGGAAGACTAGCGGGCTGGGAGAGACCCAGTACTTC. Its protein is CAWKTSGLGETQYF.

The chain recombines TRBV29-1 with TRBJ2-5; D is ambiguous. Germline V gene sequence: CDR1 SQVTM, CDR2 ANQGSEA. V shed 4 bases and J shed 0 bases, with 9 bases lying between them. The CDR3 runs to 13 residues. CDR3 DNA sequence: TGCAGCGTTGTAGGTGCGGACCAAGAGACCCAGTACTTC. This codes for CSVVGADQETQYF.

The chain links TRBV7-6 to TRBJ2-1, with a tentative D call TRBD2 (6 bases). Trimming left V 2 bases short and J 7 bases short, with 12 bases between. There are 14 residues in the CDR3. Germline V gene data show CDR1 as SGHVS and CDR2 as FNYEAQ. CDR3 sequence (DNA): TGTGCCAGCAGCTTAAACCTGGAGGGGAATGAGCAGTTCTTC. Protein sequence: CASSLNLEGNEQFF.

This sequence joins TRBV28 and TRBJ2-1; 12 bases map to TRBD2. CDR1 is MDHEN, CDR2 SYDVKM, per germline. J gave up 6 bases and V 5 bases, and 14 bases lay outside the gene matches. The CDR3 length is 18 residues. As DNA, the CDR3 is TGTGCCAGCAGTCTCACTGGACTAGCGGGAAGTAGGGGCAATGAGCAGTTCTTC. This encodes CASSLTGLAGSRGNEQFF.

This clone was counted a single time. For the CDR3, the DNA is TGTGCCAGCAGTTTCAGGGGGCAGACCCAGTACTTC. Translating it yields CASSFRGQTQYF. This chain connects TRBV6-5 to TRBJ2-5; 8 bases are shared with TRBD1. The CDR3 spans 12 residues. The V and J ends lost 4 bases and 6 bases, in that order; junction bases with no gene match: 1. The germline V gene has CDR1 MNHEY and CDR2 SVGAGI.

V is TRBV9 and J is TRBJ2-7, with D possibly being TRBD1 (6 bases). The CDR3 consists of 15 residues. CDR1 SGDLS and CDR2 YYNGEE come from the germline V gene. Trimming stripped 0 bases from V and 2 bases from J, with 12 bases between. The CDR3 protein is CASSVGQDETYEQYF. The DNA of the CDR3 is TGTGCCAGCAGCGTAGGACAGGACGAGACCTACGAGCAGTACTTC.

Of note for this clone: This specimen includes other DNA sequences encoding the same CDR3. The J gene is TRBJ2-7, the V gene TRBV10-3, with 10 bases aligning to TRBD2. The CDR3 runs to 13 residues. CDR1 is ENHRY, CDR2 SYGVKD, per germline. Trimming took 4 bases from V and 6 from J; bases not matched to a gene: 3. The CDR3 DNA sequence: TGTGCCATCAGTGGTCTAGCGGGAGTCGAGCAGTACTTC. It translates to CAISGLAGVEQYF.

The V call is TRBV27, the J call TRBJ2-7, with 12 positions matching TRBD1. The CDR3 extends over 14 amino acids. V lost 5 bases and J lost 7; bases outside the gene matches: 6. Per germline, CDR1 MNHEY and CDR2 SMNVEV (reference sequence). The CDR3 bases are TGTGCCAGCAGTCTCGGGACAGGGGGCGGGGAGCAGTACTTC. This encodes CASSLGTGGGEQYF.

This clone was seen only a few times. The chain is built from TRBV6-1 and TRBJ2-7; D not resolved. The ends were cut back, 3 bases at V and 2 bases at J, with 8 bases in the middle. The CDR3 extends over 13 amino acids. Germline CDR1 and CDR2: MNHNS and SASEGT. This CDR3 reads CASSDRRTYEQYF. The CDR3 DNA is TGTGCCAGCAGTGACCGCAGGACCTACGAGCAGTACTTC.

J is TRBJ2-2 and V is TRBV7-3; 8 nucleotides agree with TRBD2. V gave up 2 bases and J gave up 2 bases; unmatched junction bases: 10. CDR1 is SGHTA, CDR2 FQGTGA, per germline. The CDR3 is 18 amino acids. The CDR3 nucleotides are TGTGCCAGCAGCTTAGGGGCGCTGGGACTAGAAAACACCGGGGAGCTGTTTTTT. This gives the protein CASSLGALGLENTGELFF.

The CDR3 nucleotides are TGCGCCAGCAGTCCCCCCCCTAGCGGGAAGATCTCCTACGAGCAGTACTTC. As protein: CASSPPPSGKISYEQYF. The chain joins TRBV4-3 to TRBJ2-7, with 9 bases that match TRBD2. Germline CDR1 is LGHNA and CDR2 is YSLEER. The V and J ends lost 6 bases and 0 bases, in that order; junction bases with no gene match: 12. The CDR3 has 17 residues.

V gene TRBV7-2 combines with J gene TRBJ1-3, with 7 bases matching TRBD1. The CDR3 sequence is 17 residues long. V lost 2 bases and J lost 2; bases outside the gene matches: 9. The germline gives CDR1 SGHTA, CDR2 FQGNSA. The CDR3: CASSLRWTGTAGNTIYF. The CDR3 nucleotides are TGTGCCAGCAGCTTACGATGGACAGGAACGGCTGGAAACACCATATATTTT.

The chain combines TRBV6-6 with TRBJ2-1; 7 positions agree with TRBD1. With V trimmed by 5 bases and J by 5 bases, 9 bases remained unmatched. CDR3 length: 15 amino acids. Looked up from germline, CDR1 is MNHNY and CDR2 is SVGAGI (reference sequence). The CDR3 region is CASSGSGQNHNEQFF. CDR3 DNA sequence: TGTGCCAGCAGTGGATCGGGACAGAATCACAATGAGCAGTTCTTC.

The chain carries TRBV4-3 and TRBJ2-3, with D perhaps TRBD2 (5 bases). CDR3 length: 13 amino acids. CDR1 is LGHNA, CDR2 YSLEER, per germline. Trimming removed 0 bases at V and 5 bases at J, with 6 bases between. CDR3 region: CASSQDAGDTQYF. In DNA form, the CDR3 reads TGCGCCAGCAGCCAAGACGCGGGAGATACGCAGTATTTT.

The rearrangement uses TRBV27 and TRBJ1-2; D is perhaps TRBD1 (5 bases). Per germline, CDR1 MNHEY and CDR2 SMNVEV (reference sequence). The CDR3 is made up of 13 amino acids. The ends were cut back, 6 bases at V and 2 bases at J, with 10 bases in the middle. The DNA for the CDR3 is TGTGCCAGCAGCTGGTCAGGGAACTATGGCTACACCTTC. The encoded protein is CASSWSGNYGYTF.

The V and J genes are TRBV27 and TRBJ2-7; TRBD1 aligns across 7 bases. This CDR3 contains 15 residues. Germline V gene sequence: CDR1 MNHEY, CDR2 SMNVEV (reference sequence). The V segment lost 8 bases and the J segment 0 bases; nucleotides outside the gene matches: 10. DNA of the CDR3: TGTGCCAGCCCGACGGATCGGGACAGCTCCTACGAGCAGTACTTC. Amino acid sequence: CASPTDRDSSYEQYF.

This clone was picked up a small number of times. The rearrangement joins TRBV19 to TRBJ1-2, with a possible D match to TRBD1 (5 bases). CDR3 length equals 12 residues. Germline CDR1 is LNHDA and CDR2 is SQIVND (reference sequence). V lost 2 bases and J lost 10, with 11 bases in between. The CDR3 coding sequence is TGTGCCAGTAGTATAACGTCTGGGGCCTACACCTTC. Protein product: CASSITSGAYTF.

The chain couples TRBV29-1 to TRBJ1-2, with 10 bases matching TRBD1. This CDR3 has 14 amino acids. Germline loops: CDR1 SQVTM, CDR2 ANQGSEA. V gave up 3 bases and J gave up 8 bases; unmatched junction bases: 9. The CDR3 DNA follows: TGCAGCGTTGATTCGGACAGGGGGAGGGAGGGCTACACCTTC. This translates into CSVDSDRGREGYTF.

This chain links TRBV2 with TRBJ2-7; 9 bases agree with TRBD2. Looked up from germline, CDR1 is SNHLY and CDR2 is FYNNEI. This CDR3 has 14 amino acids. With 10 bases clipped from V and 2 bases from J, the junction kept 9 bases outside the gene matches. In DNA form, the CDR3 reads TGTGCCACCCATAGCGGGAGCCCCCCCTACGAGCAGTACTTC. Encoded protein: CATHSGSPPYEQYF.

This clone was counted between two and nine times. The chain combines TRBV6-6 with TRBJ2-3, with TRBD2 as a possible D gene (5 bases). The CDR3 has 14 amino acids. Germline values: CDR1 MNHNY, CDR2 SVGAGI (reference sequence). Trimming took off 3 bases at V and 1 base at J, with 8 bases between the two ends. CDR3 residues: CASSYSGGTDTQYF. CDR3 DNA sequence: TGTGCCAGCAGTTATTCCGGGGGCACAGATACGCAGTATTTT.

DNA of the CDR3: TGTGCCAGCAGCTTAGGGCAAGACGAGCAGTACTTC. Amino acids: CASSLGQDEQYF. This rearrangement joins TRBV7-2 to TRBJ2-7; D gene ambiguous. The CDR3 contains 12 residues. Germline CDR1 and CDR2: SGHTA and FQGNSA. Trimming pared 1 base from V and 5 bases from J, leaving 6 bases between.

The CDR3 spells CASSLDVTDTQYF. The DNA for the CDR3 is TGTGCCAGCAGCTTAGACGTGACAGATACGCAGTATTTT. The chain joins TRBV11-3 to TRBJ2-3; no definite D call. CDR1 SGHNT and CDR2 YENEEA come from the germline V gene. The CDR3 is 13 amino acids. V was pared by 0 bases and J by 3 bases, with 4 bases between.

A few counts support this clone. This chain connects TRBV5-4 to TRBJ2-7; 9 nucleotides align to TRBD2. The CDR3 extends over 17 amino acids. V shed 0 bases and J 6 bases; nucleotides not matched to a gene: 13. Germline V gene data show CDR1 as SGHNT and CDR2 as YYREEE (reference sequence). CDR3 nucleotide sequence: TGTGCCAGCAGCTTGGGGGTAGCGGGGGCGCAGGGCAGCGAGCAGTACTTC. Encoded protein: CASSLGVAGAQGSEQYF.

The rearrangement links TRBV5-4 to TRBJ1-1; TRBD1 is a possible D gene (5 bases). Trimming pared 0 bases from V and 7 bases from J, leaving 13 bases between. This CDR3 comprises 14 residues. Germline V lookup: CDR1 SGHNT, CDR2 YYREEE (reference sequence). The CDR3 sequence: CASSLGIGRGEAFF. DNA of the CDR3: TGTGCCAGCAGCTTGGGTATAGGGAGGGGTGAAGCTTTCTTT.

The sample holds a few counts of this clone. The chain combines TRBV29-1 with TRBJ1-2; 7 nucleotides align to TRBD1. Germline CDR1 is SQVTM and CDR2 is ANQGSEA. The CDR3 loop spans 13 amino acids. V shed 4 bases and J 2 bases; nucleotides not matched to a gene: 4. CDR3 nucleotide sequence: TGCAGCGTTGCCCAGACAGGGAACTATGGCTACACCTTC. This codes for CSVAQTGNYGYTF.

In its sample, this clone was seen a few times. The chain couples TRBV20-1 to TRBJ2-2; TRBD1 is a possible D gene (5 bases). The CDR3 is 11 amino acids. Germline CDR1 and CDR2: DFQATT and SNEGSKA (reference sequence). Trimming cost V 4 bases and J 8 bases, with 8 bases left between them. CDR3 DNA: TGCAGTGCTAAAGGGGTGGGGGAGCTGTTTTTT. Its protein product is CSAKGVGELFF.